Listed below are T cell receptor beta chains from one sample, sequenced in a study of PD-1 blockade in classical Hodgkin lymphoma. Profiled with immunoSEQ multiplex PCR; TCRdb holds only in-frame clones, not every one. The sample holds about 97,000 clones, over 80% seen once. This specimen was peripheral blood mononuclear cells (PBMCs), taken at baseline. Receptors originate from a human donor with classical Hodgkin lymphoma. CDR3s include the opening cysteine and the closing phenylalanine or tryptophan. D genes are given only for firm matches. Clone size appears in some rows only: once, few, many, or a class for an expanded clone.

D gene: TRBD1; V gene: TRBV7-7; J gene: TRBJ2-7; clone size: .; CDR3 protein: CASSLDRGSYEQYF; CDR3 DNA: TGTGCCAGCAGCCTGGACAGGGGGTCCTACGAGCAGTACTTC
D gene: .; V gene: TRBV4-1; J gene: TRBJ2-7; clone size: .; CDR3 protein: CASSQPPGTAGLAGLEQYF; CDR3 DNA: TGCGCCAGCAGCCAACCCCCGGGGACAGCCGGACTAGCTGGGCTCGAGCAGTACTTC
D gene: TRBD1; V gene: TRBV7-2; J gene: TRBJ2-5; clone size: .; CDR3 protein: CASSSGTGRHSTQYF; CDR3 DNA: TGTGCCAGCAGCTCAGGGACAGGACGCCACTCGACCCAGTACTTC
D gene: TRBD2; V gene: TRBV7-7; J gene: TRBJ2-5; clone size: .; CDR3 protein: CASSPPGLGEETQYF; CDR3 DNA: TGTGCCAGCAGCCCTCCGGGACTAGGGGAAGAGACCCAGTACTTC
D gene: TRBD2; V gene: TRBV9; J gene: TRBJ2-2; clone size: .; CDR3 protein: CASSVVPSGSTGELFF; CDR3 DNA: TGTGCCAGCAGCGTAGTTCCTAGCGGGAGCACCGGGGAGCTGTTTTTT
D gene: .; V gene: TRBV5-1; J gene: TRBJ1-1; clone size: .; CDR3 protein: CASSLNGFTEAFF; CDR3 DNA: TGCGCCAGCAGCTTGAATGGATTCACTGAAGCTTTCTTT
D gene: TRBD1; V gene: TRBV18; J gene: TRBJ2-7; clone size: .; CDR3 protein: CASSPYRQGGEQYF; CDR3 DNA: TGTGCCAGCTCACCCTATCGACAGGGCGGGGAGCAGTACTTC
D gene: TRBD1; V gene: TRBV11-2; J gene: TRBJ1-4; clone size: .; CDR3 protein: CASSPRQDRPEKLFF; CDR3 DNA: TGTGCCAGCAGCCCTCGCCAGGACAGGCCTGAAAAACTGTTTTTT
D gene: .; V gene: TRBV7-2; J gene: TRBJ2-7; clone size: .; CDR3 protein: CASSLTWSPYEQYF; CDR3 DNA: TGTGCCAGCAGCTTAACATGGAGCCCCTACGAGCAGTACTTC
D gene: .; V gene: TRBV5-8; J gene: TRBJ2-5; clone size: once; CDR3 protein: CASSLAIGGSRQETQYF; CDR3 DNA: TGTGCCAGCAGCTTGGCTATTGGCGGGTCCCGCCAAGAGACCCAGTACTTC
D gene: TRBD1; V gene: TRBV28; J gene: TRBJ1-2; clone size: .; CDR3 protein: CASSTPGTGGINGYTF; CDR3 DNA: TGTGCCAGCAGCACCCCCGGGACAGGGGGCATAAATGGCTACACCTTC
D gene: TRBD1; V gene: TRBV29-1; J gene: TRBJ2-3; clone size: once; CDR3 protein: CSATRQGHTDTQYF; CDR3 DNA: TGCAGCGCAACCCGACAGGGGCACACAGATACGCAGTATTTT
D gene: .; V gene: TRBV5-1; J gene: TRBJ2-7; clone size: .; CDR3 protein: CASSSSVYSYEQYF; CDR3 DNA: TGCGCCAGCAGCTCTAGCGTATACTCCTACGAGCAGTACTTC
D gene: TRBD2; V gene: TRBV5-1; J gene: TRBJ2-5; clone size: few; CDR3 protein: CASSSLAGAVLETQYF; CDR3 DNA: TGCGCCAGCAGCTCACTAGCGGGAGCGGTTTTGGAGACCCAGTACTTC
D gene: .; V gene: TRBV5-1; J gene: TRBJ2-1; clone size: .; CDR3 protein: CASSLSLEAEQFF; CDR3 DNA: TGCGCCAGCAGCCTATCTCTAGAGGCTGAGCAGTTCTTC
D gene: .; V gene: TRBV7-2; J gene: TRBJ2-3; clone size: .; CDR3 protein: CASSLWFTDTQYF; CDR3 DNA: TGTGCCAGCAGCTTATGGTTCACAGATACGCAGTATTTT